This T cell receptor beta chain is drawn from a study of identical twins. Each CDR3 protein is one row after TCRdb ran MiXCR on the 5' RACE reads. The table shows about 1.7 million distinct CDR3 sequences, with under 35% occurring only once. With no exceptions, donors were healthy Caucasians. V lost 1 base to trimming and J lost 2 bases, with 20 bases between them. The CDR3 sequence is 17 residues long. From germline, CDR1 is DFQATT and CDR2 SNEGSKA (reference sequence). The material sequenced was cord blood. This sequence originates from a newborn girl in good health. The V call is TRBV20-1, the J call TRBJ1-2, with unresolved D. CDR3 loop: CSARVPPGWAQNYGYTF. CDR3 DNA: TGCAGTGCTAGAGTACCTCCGGGGTGGGCGCAAAACTATGGCTACACCTTC.